This T cell receptor (beta chain) emerged from a study of radiotherapy plus CTLA-4 blockade in lung cancer. In the study overall: Objective response was observed in roughly 20% of patients, and disease control in roughly 33%.

CTLA-4 blockade using ipilimumab, together with focal radiation, was received by patients with chemo-refractory metastatic non-small-cell lung cancer. Study results and caveats: TCR clones from tumors expanded in blood after radiotherapy plus ipilimumab.

Libraries were prepared by immunoSEQ multiplex PCR; TCRdb keeps only in-frame clonotypes and omits some of them. This table has 35,000 to 50,000 clones, 73% appearing once. The CDR3 covers 14 residues. Germline V gene sequence: CDR1 SGHNT, CDR2 YENEEA. Trimming left V 3 bases short and J 1 base short, with 6 bases between. A word on this clone: The antigen remains unidentified.

This receptor was obtained from a human donor with non-small cell lung cancer who had a complete response to radiotherapy plus ipilimumab. This chain links TRBV11-3 with TRBJ2-2; tentative D call: TRBD1 (6 bases). Sequenced material: peripheral blood, taken from a patient treated with radiotherapy plus ipilimumab. The CDR3 DNA reads as TGTGCCAGCAGCTTCAGGGGGAACACCGGGGAGCTGTTTTTT. Protein: CASSFRGNTGELFF.